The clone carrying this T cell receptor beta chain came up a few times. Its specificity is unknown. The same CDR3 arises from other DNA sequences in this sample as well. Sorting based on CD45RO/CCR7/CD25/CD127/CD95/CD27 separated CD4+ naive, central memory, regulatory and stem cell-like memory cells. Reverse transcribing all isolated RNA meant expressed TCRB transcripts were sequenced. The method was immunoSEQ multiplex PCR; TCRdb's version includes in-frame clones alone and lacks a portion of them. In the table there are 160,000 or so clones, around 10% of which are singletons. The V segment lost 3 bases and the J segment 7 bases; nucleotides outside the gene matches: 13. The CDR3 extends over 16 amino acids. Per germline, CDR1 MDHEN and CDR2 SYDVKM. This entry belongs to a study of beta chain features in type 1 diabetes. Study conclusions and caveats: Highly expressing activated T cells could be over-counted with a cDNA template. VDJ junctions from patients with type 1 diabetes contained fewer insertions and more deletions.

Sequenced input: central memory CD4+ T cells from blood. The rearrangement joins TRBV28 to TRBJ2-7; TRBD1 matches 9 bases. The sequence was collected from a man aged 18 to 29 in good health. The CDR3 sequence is CASSFGRGTGTQEQYF. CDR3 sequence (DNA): TGTGCCAGCAGTTTTGGGCGGGGGACAGGGACCCAAGAGCAGTACTTC.